These 25 T cell receptor beta chains were all obtained from the same sample, sequenced in a study of blood T cell repertoires in COVID-19. TCRdb's copy holds only in-frame clones and misses some; the assay was immunoSEQ multiplex PCR. The sample gives a few hundred thousand clones, roughly 87% of which show up once; 1% is in the top ten. Material: peripheral blood. The receptors come from a man aged 50 to 60 with active or convalescent COVID-19.

V and J are TRBV5-1 and TRBJ2-7, with D tentatively TRBD2 (5 bases). Germline CDR1 and CDR2: SGHRS and YFSETQ. CDR3 length: 14 amino acids. V lost 4 bases, J lost 0 bases, and 11 bases lay in between. CDR3 DNA sequence: TGCGCCAGCAGCCCTTCTACTAGCTCCTACGAGCAGTACTTC. Translated, it gives CASSPSTSSYEQYF.

This rearrangement joins TRBV28 to TRBJ1-5, with D perhaps TRBD1 (5 bases). The germline V and J ends were trimmed by 3 bases and 2 bases, with 11 bases remaining between them. Germline V CDR1 and CDR2: MDHEN, SYDVKM. The CDR3 is 15 residues long. CDR3 sequence (DNA): TGTGCCAGCAGTTTCCGGGGGAAAGGCAATCAGCCCCAGCATTTT. Its protein product is CASSFRGKGNQPQHF. The variable domain in full, completed from reference TRBV28 and TRBJ1-5, reads DVKVTQSSRYLVKRTGEKVFLECVQDMDHENMFWYRQDPGLGLRLIYFSYDVKMKEKGDIPEGYSVSREKKERFSLILESASTNQTSMYLCASSFRGKGNQPQHFGDGTRLSIL.

The gene calls are TRBV19 and TRBJ1-1; D is unclear. The CDR3 extends over 17 amino acids. V lost 3 bases to trimming and J lost 1 base, with 18 bases between them. Per germline, CDR1 LNHDA and CDR2 SQIVND (reference sequence). The CDR3 DNA sequence: TGTGCCAGTAGTATTTCGGCGGCAGCCCCGTGGAACACTGAAGCTTTCTTT. Protein sequence: CASSISAAAPWNTEAFF.

The V and J genes are TRBV7-2 and TRBJ2-7; 10 bases are a match to TRBD1. This CDR3 comprises 14 residues. Germline values: CDR1 SGHTA, CDR2 FQGNSA. Unmatched junction bases numbered 5, after V lost 5 bases and J lost 4 bases. The CDR3 DNA reads TGTGCCAGCAGCACCCGGACAGGGGGTTACGAGCAGTACTTC. This gives the protein CASSTRTGGYEQYF. The entire variable domain, with the rest obtained from reference TRBV7-2 and TRBJ2-7, is as follows: GAGVSQSPSNKVTEKGKDVELRCDPISGHTALYWYRQSLGQGLEFLIYFQGNSAPDKSGLPSDRFSAERTGGSVSTLTIQRTQQEDSAVYLCASSTRTGGYEQYFGPGTRLTVT.

J is TRBJ2-6 and V is TRBV10-3, with D possibly being TRBD2 (6 bases). This CDR3 has 14 amino acids. The germline V gene encodes CDR1 ENHRY and CDR2 SYGVKD. Trimming cost V 7 bases and J 3 bases, with 10 bases left between them. CDR3 region: CAIKSGSGANVLTF. The CDR3 region has the DNA TGTGCCATCAAGTCCGGGAGTGGGGCCAACGTCCTGACTTTC.

This clone was seen a single time. The chain joins TRBV2 to TRBJ2-3; 8 bases are shared with TRBD1. The CDR3 has 16 amino acids. Germline CDR1 and CDR2: SNHLY and FYNNEI. Trimming removed 5 bases from V and 7 bases from J; junction bases left unmatched: 14. CDR3 protein: CASSLDPDRDKNTQYF. The CDR3 DNA reads TGTGCCAGCAGTTTGGACCCGGACAGGGACAAAAATACGCAGTATTTT.

The CDR3 DNA sequence: TGTGCCAGCAGCGCTCGTGCTCGGATAGAAGTGGCGGAAAGCTACACCTTC. Translation gives CASSARARIEVAESYTF. The chain combines TRBV9 with TRBJ1-2; no clear D. V was shortened by 3 bases and J by 9 bases, with 27 bases between the two germline ends. In germline, CDR1 is SGDLS, CDR2 YYNGEE. The CDR3 length is 17 residues. Filled out from reference TRBV9 and TRBJ1-2, the complete variable domain reads DSGVTQTPKHLITATGQRVTLRCSPRSGDLSVYWYQQSLDQGLQFLIQYYNGEERAKGNILERFSAQQFPDLHSELNLSSLELGDSALYFCASSARARIEVAESYTFGSGTRLTVV.

This clone was detected only a few times. V and J are TRBV4-1 and TRBJ2-1; 13 nucleotides line up with TRBD2. Per germline, CDR1 MGHRA and CDR2 YSYEKL. V gave up 3 bases and J gave up 12 bases; unmatched junction bases: 8. This CDR3 comprises 15 residues. CDR3 loop: CASSQTGTSGDRQFF. The CDR3 DNA follows: TGCGCCAGCAGCCAGACCGGGACTAGCGGGGACCGGCAGTTCTTC.

The genes are TRBV24-1 and TRBJ2-5; 11 bases line up with TRBD1. The germline CDR1 and CDR2 sequences are KGHDR and SFDVKD. The V and J ends lost 2 bases and 5 bases, in that order; junction bases with no gene match: 6. This CDR3 spans 16 amino acids. CDR3 DNA: TGTGCCACCAGTGATTATGGGACAGGGGGTGAGGAGACCCAGTACTTC. It yields the protein CATSDYGTGGEETQYF.

This chain joins TRBV7-2 and TRBJ1-1; 7 bases fit TRBD1. The CDR3 runs 14 residues. Germline CDR1 and CDR2: SGHTA and FQGNSA. V was pared by 4 bases and J by 1 base, with 3 bases of the junction left unmatched. The CDR3 DNA sequence: TGTGCCAGCAGCTACGGGACAGCGAACACTGAAGCTTTCTTT. Protein: CASSYGTANTEAFF. Looking up the rest from reference TRBV7-2 and TRBJ1-1 gives the full variable domain: GAGVSQSPSNKVTEKGKDVELRCDPISGHTALYWYRQSLGQGLEFLIYFQGNSAPDKSGLPSDRFSAERTGGSVSTLTIQRTQQEDSAVYLCASSYGTANTEAFFGQGTRLTVV.

V is TRBV19 and J is TRBJ2-7, with 8 bases aligning to TRBD1. Per the germline V gene, CDR1 is LNHDA and CDR2 is SQIVND (reference sequence). The J segment lost 2 bases and the V segment lost 5 bases, leaving 5 bases of the junction unmatched. The CDR3 loop spans 14 amino acids. The CDR3 spells CASSGQGGTYEQYF. The DNA of the CDR3 is TGTGCCAGTAGTGGACAGGGAGGTACCTACGAGCAGTACTTC.

This chain connects TRBV3-1 (or the pseudogene TRBV3-2) to TRBJ1-1, with 10 positions matching TRBD1. V was clipped by 4 bases and J by 0 bases; unmatched bases: 5. The CDR3 is 16 residues long. CDR1 and CDR2 (germline): LGHDT, YNNKEL (reference sequence). For the CDR3, the DNA is TGTGCCAGCAGCCCCGGGACAGGGGCTTTGAACACTGAAGCTTTCTTT. It translates to CASSPGTGALNTEAFF.

This chain links TRBV5-1 with TRBJ2-7, with D perhaps matching TRBD1 (5 bases). Germline V gene sequence: CDR1 SGHRS, CDR2 YFSETQ. V was clipped by 0 bases and J by 2 bases, with 9 bases between them. CDR3 size: 14 residues. The CDR3 sequence: CASSLATGAYEQYF. CDR3 DNA sequence: TGCGCCAGCAGCTTGGCAACAGGTGCCTACGAGCAGTACTTC.

The chain joins TRBV7-3 to TRBJ2-1, with 7 bases aligning to TRBD1. CDR3 length: 14 amino acids. Trimming removed 5 bases from V and 5 bases from J; junction bases left unmatched: 6. From germline, CDR1 is SGHTA and CDR2 FQGTGA. The CDR3 loop is CASSPSGQNNEQFF. The CDR3 nucleotides read TGTGCCAGCAGCCCCTCGGGACAGAACAATGAGCAGTTCTTC.

This clone was counted once. The chain links TRBV5-4 to TRBJ2-7; 10 positions agree with TRBD1. The CDR3 loop spans 15 amino acids. V lost 4 bases and J lost 6; bases outside the gene matches: 10. CDR1 is SGHNT and CDR2 is YYREEE in the germline V gene (reference sequence). The CDR3 protein is CASSPTGQGKREQYF. CDR3 DNA: TGTGCCAGCAGCCCGACGGGACAGGGGAAACGCGAGCAGTACTTC.

The V gene is TRBV5-1, the J gene TRBJ1-1; D is possibly TRBD1 (6 bases). Germline CDR1 SGHRS, CDR2 YFSETQ. V was trimmed by 4 bases and J by 2 bases, leaving 18 bases between them. CDR3 length: 16 amino acids. The CDR3 region is CASSPPGRGPNTEAFF. The CDR3 coding sequence is TGCGCCAGCAGCCCTCCAGGCAGGGGCCCAAACACTGAAGCTTTCTTT.

The chain carries TRBV28 and TRBJ2-1, with unresolved D. The germline V gene has CDR1 MDHEN and CDR2 SYDVKM. There are 13 residues in the CDR3. V was trimmed by 8 bases and J by 0 bases, leaving 8 bases between them. In DNA form, the CDR3 reads TGTGCCAGCGGAGTAAGCTCCTACAATGAGCAGTTCTTC. This encodes CASGVSSYNEQFF.

The chain is built from TRBV5-1 and TRBJ2-7, with TRBD2 identical over 7 bases. After removal of 0 bases from V and 2 bases from J, the junction contained 5 bases not matched to a gene. Germline V lookup: CDR1 SGHRS, CDR2 YFSETQ. The CDR3 spans 15 residues. The CDR3 region has the DNA TGCGCCAGCAGCTTGGGAGCGGGACCTCCCTACGAGCAGTACTTC. It is translated as CASSLGAGPPYEQYF. Full variable domain (rest looked up from reference TRBV5-1 and TRBJ2-7): KAGVTQTPRYLIKTRGQQVTLSCSPISGHRSVSWYQQTPGQGLQFLFEYFSETQRNKGNFPGRFSGRQFSNSRSEMNVSTLELGDSALYLCASSLGAGPPYEQYFGPGTRLTVT.

V usage is TRBV18 and J usage is TRBJ1-4, with TRBD1 as a possible D gene (5 bases). Germline V gene sequence: CDR1 KGHSH, CDR2 LQKENI. CDR3 size: 13 residues. V was trimmed by 3 bases and J by 7 bases, leaving 9 bases between them. CDR3 in DNA: TGTGCCAGCTCACCCGGGGGACTTGAAAAACTGTTTTTT. This translates into CASSPGGLEKLFF.

Turning to this clone: At the DNA level, this CDR3 is encoded by other sequences in the same sample as well. The rearrangement joins TRBV9 to TRBJ2-3; unclear D gene. Germline values: CDR1 SGDLS, CDR2 YYNGEE. V was clipped by 3 bases and J by 3 bases, with 5 bases between them. This CDR3 region has 12 residues. CDR3 sequence (DNA): TGTGCCAGCAGCGCCTCGACAGATACGCAGTATTTT. Translating it yields CASSASTDTQYF. The full variable domain, rest sourced from reference TRBV9 and TRBJ2-3, is DSGVTQTPKHLITATGQRVTLRCSPRSGDLSVYWYQQSLDQGLQFLIQYYNGEERAKGNILERFSAQQFPDLHSELNLSSLELGDSALYFCASSASTDTQYFGPGTRLTVL.

The V call is TRBV6-5, the J call TRBJ1-4; no firm D call. Between the trimmed V and J ends, which lost 8 bases and 3 bases, there was a span of 10 bases. Germline V gene lookup returns CDR1 MNHEY and CDR2 SVGAGI. The CDR3 loop spans 13 amino acids. As DNA, the CDR3 is TGTGCCAGCCAGGATACCGCTAATGAAAAACTGTTTTTT. As protein: CASQDTANEKLFF.

With respect to this clone: This sample also contains other DNA sequences that code for the same CDR3. The chain joins TRBV6-1 to TRBJ1-5, with 7 positions matching TRBD1. This CDR3 spans 14 amino acids. The V gene's germline CDR1 is MNHNS and CDR2 SASEGT. Unmatched junction bases numbered 6, after V lost 3 bases and J lost 7 bases. The chain's CDR3 is CASSEAGGDQPQHF. The CDR3 bases are TGTGCCAGCAGTGAGGCAGGGGGTGACCAGCCCCAGCATTTT.

The chain recombines TRBV27 with TRBJ1-5; 7 bases line up with TRBD1. CDR3 length equals 13 residues. The V gene's germline CDR1 is MNHEY and CDR2 SMNVEV (reference sequence). J gave up 7 bases and V 5 bases, and 5 bases lay outside the gene matches. The chain's CDR3 is CASSVTGEQPQHF. The DNA for the CDR3 is TGTGCCAGCAGTGTAACAGGGGAGCAGCCCCAGCATTTT.

The CDR3 sequence: CASSRQGPGTGELFF. As DNA, the CDR3 is TGTGCCAGCAGCCGGCAGGGGCCGGGCACCGGGGAGCTGTTTTTT. The genes are TRBV7-9 and TRBJ2-2, with a possible D match to TRBD1 (6 bases). CDR3 size: 15 residues. V dropped 5 bases and J dropped 4 bases, with 14 bases sitting between them. Looked up from germline, CDR1 is SEHNR and CDR2 is FQNEAQ (reference sequence).

The chain recombines TRBV5-1 with TRBJ2-1, with 11 bases that match TRBD2. CDR1 is SGHRS, CDR2 YFSETQ, per germline. The CDR3 loop spans 15 amino acids. The junction had 8 bases not matched to a gene; V was cut back by 4 bases and J by 8 bases. The CDR3 loop reads CASSPVLAGAHEQFF. Here the CDR3 DNA reads TGCGCCAGCAGCCCCGTACTAGCGGGAGCTCATGAGCAGTTCTTC.